A selection of T cell receptor beta chains follows, all from one sample in a study of T cell repertoires in aging, cancer and after chemotherapy. TCRdb reprocessed the multiplex PCR reads via MiXCR and lists one record per CDR3 protein. The top ten hold just over 8.5% of the sample, which has approximately 2,900 distinct CDR3 sequences, roughly 24% seen once. Source material: blood. These receptors were collected from a human donor with a solid tumor. The CDR3 runs from the conserved cysteine through the conserved F or W. The D gene is left open where the match is weak. A row's size may be missing; if present it is once, few, many or a size class.

>TRBV5-6|NA|TRBJ2-1|NA
CASSFSRGKGIF
TGTGCCAGCAGCTTTTCTAGAGGGAAGGGGATCTTC
>TRBV4-2|NA|TRBJ1-4|NA
CASSQGLGPAGRGEKLFF
TGTGCCAGCAGCCAAGGCCTGGGCCCAGCGGGGAGGGGTGAAAAACTGTTTTTT
>TRBV12-3/TRBV12-4|few|TRBJ2-1|TRBD2
CASSPGGLGNNEQFF
TGTGCCAGCAGTCCCGGGGGACTAGGGAACAATGAGCAGTTCTTC
>TRBV7-2|few|TRBJ2-1|NA
CASSPQAYDGNEQFF
TGCGCCAGCAGCCCCCAAGCCTACGACGGCAATGAGCAGTTCTTC
>TRBV25-1|NA|TRBJ2-5|TRBD2
CASSRAGRETQYF
TGTGCCAGCAGTCGGGCCGGGAGGGAGACCCAGTACTTC
>TRBV20-1|NA|TRBJ2-7|NA
CSIARTVGASEQYF
TGCAGTATAGCCCGGACAGTTGGGGCCTCGGAGCAGTACTTC
>TRBV18|NA|TRBJ1-5|NA
CASSPSSVQPQHF
TGTGCCAGCTCACCCAGCTCGGTTCAGCCCCAGCATTTT
>TRBV6-2/TRBV6-3|few|TRBJ2-2|NA
CASSYRDSGELFF
TGTGCCAGCAGTTACCGGGACTCCGGGGAGCTGTTTTTT
>TRBV6-1|medium-sized|TRBJ2-1|NA
CASRSGQLEGEQFF
TGTGCCAGCAGGAGTGGACAGCTGGAGGGTGAGCAGTTCTTC
>TRBV6-6|NA|TRBJ2-7|NA
CASSYSGSYEQYF
TGTGCCAGCAGTTACAGCGGCTCCTACGAGCAGTACTTC
>TRBV5-6|few|TRBJ2-5|NA
CASSLGGRSKTQYF
TGTGCCAGCAGCTTAGGCGGACGGTCCAAGACCCAGTACTTC